Reported below is one T cell receptor (beta chain). The V end lost 0 bases, the J end lost 5 bases, and 19 bases lay between the germline ends. Germline CDR1 is KGHDR and CDR2 is SFDVKD. This CDR3 is built from 17 residues. These data are taken from a study of blood T cell repertoires in COVID-19. About the research overall: PBMCs, B-cell-depleted T cells, or T cells were the source of the cDNA or gDNA that made up the material.

Libraries were prepared by immunoSEQ multiplex PCR; TCRdb keeps only in-frame clonotypes and omits some of them. Of hundreds of thousands of clones listed, about 87% were seen once; the top ten hold approximately 0.92%. Sequences were obtained from peripheral blood. The chain combines TRBV24-1 with TRBJ2-7; D possibly corresponds to TRBD2 (6 bases). The clonotype was recovered from a man aged 18 to 30 with COVID-19, enrolled during active disease. This CDR3 is CATSDLLRESQFHEQYF. Written as DNA, the CDR3 is TGTGCCACCAGTGATTTGTTACGGGAGTCCCAGTTCCACGAGCAGTACTTC.